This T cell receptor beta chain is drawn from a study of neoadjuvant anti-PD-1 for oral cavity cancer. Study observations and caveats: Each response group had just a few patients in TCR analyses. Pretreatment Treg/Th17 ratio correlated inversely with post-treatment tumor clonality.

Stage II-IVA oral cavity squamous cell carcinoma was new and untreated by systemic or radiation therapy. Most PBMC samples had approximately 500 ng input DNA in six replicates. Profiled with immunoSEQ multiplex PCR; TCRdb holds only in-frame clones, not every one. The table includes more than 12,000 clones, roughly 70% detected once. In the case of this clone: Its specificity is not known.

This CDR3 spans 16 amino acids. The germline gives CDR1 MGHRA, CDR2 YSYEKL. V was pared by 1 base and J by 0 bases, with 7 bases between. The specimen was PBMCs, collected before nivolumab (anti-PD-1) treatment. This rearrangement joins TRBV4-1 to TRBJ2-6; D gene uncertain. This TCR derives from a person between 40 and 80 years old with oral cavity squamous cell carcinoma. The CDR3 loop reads CASSQGFFSGANVLTF. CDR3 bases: TGCGCCAGCAGCCAAGGGTTCTTCTCTGGGGCCAACGTCCTGACTTTC.